This TCR beta chain was obtained from a study of T cell responses to AZD1222 COVID-19 vaccine. Regarding this clone: Within the sample, other DNA sequences also encode this same CDR3.

Trimming pared 0 bases from V and 0 bases from J, leaving 9 bases between. Germline V gene lookup returns CDR1 MNHEY and CDR2 SVGAGI. This CDR3 contains 16 residues. TCRdb keeps only in-frame clones here, not all; method: immunoSEQ multiplex PCR. The sample has about 120,000 clones; 70% to 90% are singletons. This specimen consisted of peripheral blood, obtained on day 0 of AZD1222 vaccination. V and J are TRBV6-5 and TRBJ1-3, with D maybe TRBD1 (6 bases). The sequence derives from an adult in good health. The CDR3 region is CASSYSRGSSGNTIYF. The CDR3 nucleotides are TGTGCCAGCAGTTACTCGAGGGGGAGCTCTGGAAACACCATATATTTT.